Listed below are T cell receptor beta chains from one sample, sequenced in a study of cytomegalovirus exposure and HLA in healthy donors. Sequencing was performed with immunoSEQ multiplex PCR; in TCRdb, only in-frame clones are kept and a portion is missing. The data show 200,000 or so clones, 70% to 90% seen once. Material: PBMCs. The receptor source for this set is a woman aged 18 to 35 in good health and CMV-seronegative. The CDR3 runs from the conserved cysteine through the conserved F or W. Fields, in order: clone size, J gene, D gene, V gene, CDR3 DNA, CDR3 protein. D genes are given only for firm matches. Some rows have no size entry. The others give once, few or many, or a class for an expanded clone.

once TRBJ2-7 TRBD1 TRBV19 TGTGCCAGTAGTATTGGGACAGGGTACTCCTACGAGCAGTACTTC CASSIGTGYSYEQYF
. TRBJ1-5 . TRBV19 TGTGCCAGTAGCCCTCGGGGGGCTAGTCAGCCCCAGCATTTT CASSPRGASQPQHF
. TRBJ1-2 . TRBV18 TGTGCCAGCTCACCACCCGGCGTGAGCGTCTATGGCTACACCTTC CASSPPGVSVYGYTF
. TRBJ2-3 TRBD2 TRBV5-4 TGTGCCAGCACGCCCAGCTTGGGACTAGCGGGAGGAGGAGATACGCAGTATTTT CASTPSLGLAGGGDTQYF
. TRBJ1-3 . TRBV23-1 TGCGCCAGCGAAGGGGCGGGGAATCCTGGAAACACCATATATTTT CASEGAGNPGNTIYF
few TRBJ2-1 . TRBV10-2 TGCGCCAGCAGCACAACCAATGAGCAGTTCTTC CASSTTNEQFF
. TRBJ2-7 . TRBV6-5 TGTGCCAGCAGTACCAAAGCGGGCCGGATGCAGTACTTC CASSTKAGRMQYF
. TRBJ2-5 . TRBV2 TGTGCCAGCAGTGAAGGCCCAGGGTTTTTAGGGACCCAGTACTTC CASSEGPGFLGTQYF
. TRBJ2-7 TRBD1 TRBV28 TGTGCCAGCAGCCGTGGGCTTGGACAGGTTTCATACGAGCAGTACTTC CASSRGLGQVSYEQYF
. TRBJ2-3 TRBD2 TRBV2 TGTGCCAGCAGTGAAGCCGAAGCGGGAGGCACAGATACGCAGTATTTT CASSEAEAGGTDTQYF
. TRBJ2-2 TRBD1 TRBV7-9 TGTGCCAGCAGCCCTGGGACAGTCTCCACCGGGGAGCTGTTTTTT CASSPGTVSTGELFF
few TRBJ1-2 . TRBV7-8 TGTGCCAGCAGCTCCCACCCTTCTACGCCCACCTTC CASSSHPSTPTF
. TRBJ2-4 TRBD1 TRBV7-2 TGTGCCAGCAGCGCAGACAGGGGATTGGACATTCAGTACTTC CASSADRGLDIQYF
few TRBJ2-7 . TRBV15 TGTGCCACCAGCAGAGAGCGGAGAGACTACGAGCAGTACTTC CATSRERRDYEQYF
. TRBJ2-7 TRBD2 TRBV4-2 TGTGCCAGCAGCCGAGGGACTAGCGGGAACTACGAGCAGTACTTC CASSRGTSGNYEQYF
. TRBJ1-1 . TRBV30 TGTGCCTGGAGTCGCCTAAACGTCGCTGAAGCTTTCTTT CAWSRLNVAEAFF
. TRBJ2-7 TRBD2 TRBV27 TGTGCCAGCAGTTTACAGGGCGGGGGTGAGTACTTC CASSLQGGGEYF
. TRBJ2-7 . TRBV7-2 TGTGCCAGCAGCTTAGCCCCGACAGGCTACGAGCAGTACTTC CASSLAPTGYEQYF
. TRBJ2-1 TRBD2 TRBV28 TGTGCCAGCAGTTTACTAGCGGGACTGAACAATGAGCAGTTCTTC CASSLLAGLNNEQFF
. TRBJ2-2 TRBD2 TRBV19 TGTGCCAGTAGTATCCTAGCGGGGAACACCGGGGAGCTGTTTTTT CASSILAGNTGELFF
. TRBJ1-3 . TRBV11-2 TGTGCCAGCAGTGAGCGTTTGGGAAACACCATATATTTT CASSERLGNTIYF
. TRBJ2-3 TRBD1 TRBV28 TGTGCCAGCCAGGGGGCCGAGCGGCACACAGATACGCAGTATTTT CASQGAERHTDTQYF
. TRBJ1-1 . TRBV5-4 TGTGCCAGCAGCTCCTCCGGGACACCGAACACTGAAGCTTTCTTT CASSSSGTPNTEAFF
once TRBJ2-2 TRBD2 TRBV27 TGTGCCAGCAGTACGCTAGCGGGACTTATCACCGGGGAGCTGTTTTTT CASSTLAGLITGELFF
. TRBJ1-1 . TRBV30 TGTGCCTGGAGTGTAACGGGGGGCACTGAAGCTTTCTTT CAWSVTGGTEAFF
. TRBJ2-2 . TRBV27 TGTGCCAGCAGTTTAGCACAGGGCTCCACCGGGGAGCTGTTTTTT CASSLAQGSTGELFF
. TRBJ2-3 . TRBV19 TGTGCCAGTAGTATAGATATGGCCCCAGATACGCAGTATTTT CASSIDMAPDTQYF
. TRBJ2-3 TRBD1 TRBV6-7 TGTGCCAGCAGCCCTTTCCGGGACAGGGGCACAGATACGCAGTATTTT CASSPFRDRGTDTQYF
. TRBJ1-4 TRBD1 TRBV9 TGTGCCAGCAGCGTATCAGGGGGCCTCTACGGGAACTTAAATGAAAAACTGTTTTTT CASSVSGGLYGNLNEKLFF
. TRBJ2-7 . TRBV6-1 TGTGCCAGCAGTGAGGGACTCCGCCAACGTCGAGAGCAGTACTTC CASSEGLRQRREQYF
. TRBJ1-2 TRBD1 TRBV5-8 TGTGCCAGCAGCTTGTGGGACAGGGGGCATGGCTACACCTTC CASSLWDRGHGYTF
. TRBJ2-1 TRBD2 TRBV6-6 TGTGCCAGCAGGACTAGCGGAGACTACAATGAGCAGTTCTTC CASRTSGDYNEQFF
. TRBJ1-1 . TRBV19 TGTGCCAGTAGTATAGGGGCAGCGAACACTGAAGCTTTCTTT CASSIGAANTEAFF
. TRBJ2-7 TRBD2 TRBV4-3 TGCGCCAGCAGCCAAGACCCTAGCGGGACATACGAGCAGTACTTC CASSQDPSGTYEQYF
. TRBJ2-7 TRBD2 TRBV10-3 TGTGCCATCAGTGGGACTAGCGGGATGGACGAGCAGTACTTC CAISGTSGMDEQYF
. TRBJ2-7 TRBD1 TRBV28 TGTGCCAGCAGTACACCCGGACAGGGGGACGAGCAGTACTTC CASSTPGQGDEQYF
. TRBJ2-7 TRBD1 TRBV19 TGTGCCAGTAGTATGCCCCGGACAGGATCCTACGAGCAGTACTTC CASSMPRTGSYEQYF
. TRBJ2-7 . TRBV28 TGTGCCAGCAGTTTAGAGTACGAGCAGTACTTC CASSLEYEQYF
. TRBJ2-2 . TRBV9 TGTGCCAGCAGCGTAGAAGGGGGCACCGGGGAGCTGTTTTTT CASSVEGGTGELFF
. TRBJ2-2 . TRBV2 TGTGCCAGCAGAGGCGAGGGAAACTACACCGGGGAGCTGTTTTTT CASRGEGNYTGELFF
. TRBJ1-1 TRBD1 TRBV2 TGTGCCAGCAGAGCGGACAGGGGGGAGTACACTGAAGCTTTCTTT CASRADRGEYTEAFF
. TRBJ2-5 . TRBV6-5 TGTGCCAGCAGTTACTCGACAGTCGAAGAGACCCAGTACTTC CASSYSTVEETQYF
. TRBJ1-1 . TRBV14 TGTGCCAGCAGCCAAGTCCGGGTCGGAGGCGAAGCTTTCTTT CASSQVRVGGEAFF
. TRBJ1-5 . TRBV5-6 TGTGCCAGCAGCTTGTCTTCCAGATTAAGCAATCAGCCCCAGCATTTT CASSLSSRLSNQPQHF
. TRBJ2-2 . TRBV6-5 TGTGCCAGCAACAAACTAGCCACCAACACCGGGGAGCTGTTTTTT CASNKLATNTGELFF
. TRBJ2-3 TRBD2 TRBV9 TGTGCCAGCAGCGTCGGACTAGCGGGATTCCCAGATACGCAGTATTTT CASSVGLAGFPDTQYF
. TRBJ2-1 . TRBV7-3 TGTGCCAGCAGCTTAACCGGGAGTAACGATGAGCAGTTCTTC CASSLTGSNDEQFF
. TRBJ2-2 . TRBV15 TGTGCCACCAGCAGAGGAGGGCAGGACACCGGGGAGCTGTTTTTT CATSRGGQDTGELFF
. TRBJ1-2 . TRBV27 TGTGCCAGCAGTTTATCGACAAGGGGCTATGGCTACACCTTC CASSLSTRGYGYTF
. TRBJ2-5 . TRBV27 TGTGCCAGCAGTCTTCTATTAGGGGGGGGCCAAGAGACCCAGTACTTC CASSLLLGGGQETQYF
. TRBJ2-7 TRBD1 TRBV5-4 TGTGCCAGCAGCCCTGGCGGGACAGGGACCTACGAGCAGTACTTC CASSPGGTGTYEQYF
. TRBJ2-6 . TRBV2 TGTGCCAGCGTCCCCAACTTGCTAGGATCTCCATTATCCTCTGGGGCCAACGTCCTGACTTTC CASVPNLLGSPLSSGANVLTF
. TRBJ1-2 . TRBV19 TGTGCCAGCAGGACTGGGCAGCAAACTAACTATGGCTACACCTTC CASRTGQQTNYGYTF
. TRBJ1-2 TRBD1 TRBV6-5 TGTGCCAGTGGCCCGACAGGGTATGGCTACACCTTC CASGPTGYGYTF
. TRBJ2-1 TRBD2 TRBV27 TGTGCCAGCAGTTTATGGGCGGGAGGTCCCTACAATGAGCAGTTCTTC CASSLWAGGPYNEQFF
. TRBJ2-3 TRBD2 TRBV5-6 TGTGCCAGCAGCTTGTTTCTAGCGGGCACAGATACGCAGTATTTT CASSLFLAGTDTQYF